This note documents a single T cell receptor (beta chain) sequence. This sample is part of a study of blood T cell repertoires in COVID-19. CDR1 and CDR2 (germline): SGHAT, FQNNGV. The CDR3 loop spans 13 amino acids. The V end was cut by 5 bases, the J end by 1 base, with 8 bases between. The table came from immunoSEQ multiplex PCR; TCRdb's copy has only in-frame clones and leaves some out. The sample has some 110,000 clones, about 90% seen once; the top ten hold 7% to 9%. Material: peripheral blood. The sequence came from a human donor in a cohort sampled during active COVID-19. The chain links TRBV11-2 to TRBJ2-5; D gene ambiguous. This CDR3 reads CASSLPPQETQYF. The CDR3 region has the DNA TGTGCCAGCAGCCTCCCCCCCCAAGAGACCCAGTACTTC. The full variable domain, its missing parts supplied by reference TRBV11-2 and TRBJ2-5, is EAGVAQSPRYKIIEKRQSVAFWCNPISGHATLYWYQQILGQGPKLLIQFQNNGVVDDSQLPKDRFSAERLKGVDSTLKIQPAKLEDSAVYLCASSLPPQETQYFGPGTRLLVL.